This T cell receptor (beta chain) appears in the sequencing data of a study of blood T cells in healthy people across ages. Concerning this clonotype: Its target is not known.

V trimming: 5 bases; J trimming: 0 bases; junction bases outside the gene matches: 13. From germline, CDR1 is SGHVS and CDR2 FNYEAQ. This CDR3 comprises 18 residues. Study conclusions and caveats: Investigators treated diversity estimates from one million T cells as underestimates. Getting older went along with TCR beta diversity per million T cells dropping roughly linearly.

A sample-barcoded 5' primer and a J-beta primer mix were used in a second PCR of roughly 7 to 11 cycles. The template-switch adaptor was a 5' adaptor with 12 random nucleotides. It tagged each cDNA molecule. TCRdb called the 5' RACE reads again in MiXCR, with one record for every CDR3 protein. Seen here are over 600,000 distinct CDR3 sequences, 45% to 70% observed once, and the top ten hold roughly 25%. The clonotype comes from a man in his forties or fifties in good health. The J gene is TRBJ2-3, the V gene TRBV7-6, with TRBD2 matching over 8 bases. The sample comprised blood. CDR3: CASSGQREPGGSTDTQYF. For the CDR3, the DNA is TGTGCCAGCAGCGGGCAGCGGGAGCCCGGCGGGAGCACAGATACGCAGTATTTT.